Presented here are 25 T cell receptor beta chains from one specimen sequenced in a study of cytomegalovirus exposure and HLA in healthy donors. It was with 60 Vbeta and 13 Jbeta primers that the PCR ran. The table came from immunoSEQ multiplex PCR; TCRdb's copy has only in-frame clones and leaves some out. This table has 110,000 or so clones, 13% to 15% appearing once. Sample: PBMCs. The receptors were gathered from a female donor in good health and CMV-seronegative.

This chain joins TRBV9 and TRBJ2-1, with 14 bases matching TRBD2. The trim removed 4 bases at V and 6 bases at J, leaving 6 bases unmatched. Germline values: CDR1 SGDLS, CDR2 YYNGEE. The CDR3 is made up of 16 amino acids. The chain's CDR3 is CASSTRLAGGSNEQFF. CDR3 coding DNA: TGTGCCAGCAGCACCCGACTAGCGGGGGGGTCCAATGAGCAGTTCTTC.

This chain connects TRBV29-1 to TRBJ2-4; TRBD2 aligns across 7 bases. V was pared by 2 bases and J by 7 bases, with 8 bases of the junction left unmatched. The CDR3 covers 14 residues. CDR1 SQVTM and CDR2 ANQGSEA come from the germline V gene. This CDR3 is CSVELPGLPNIQYF. The CDR3, as DNA: TGCAGCGTTGAACTCCCGGGACTACCTAACATTCAGTACTTC.

This chain joins TRBV27 and TRBJ2-3; D gene ambiguous. Per germline, CDR1 MNHEY and CDR2 SMNVEV (reference sequence). V lost 9 bases and J 2 bases, leaving 21 bases between the germline ends. This CDR3 has 16 residues. CDR3 sequence: CASTNGPQPVTDTQYF. In nucleotides, the CDR3 is TGTGCCAGTACTAACGGCCCACAACCTGTCACAGATACGCAGTATTTT.

V usage is TRBV30 and J usage is TRBJ1-3; D not resolved. The CDR3 has 12 residues. Trimming took off 3 bases at V and 0 bases at J, with 3 bases between the two ends. CDR1 and CDR2 (germline): GTSNPN, SVGIG (reference sequence). The CDR3 nucleotides read TGTGCCTGGAGCAGCTCTGGAAACACCATATATTTT. The encoded protein is CAWSSSGNTIYF.

The chain recombines TRBV7-2 with TRBJ2-7; 8 bases align to TRBD2. The CDR3 sequence is 16 residues long. Germline V lookup: CDR1 SGHTA, CDR2 FQGNSA. V lost 1 base to trimming and J lost 3 bases; unmatched junction nucleotides: 8. The CDR3 spells CASSLGLAPMGYEQYF. CDR3 nucleotides: TGTGCCAGCAGCTTAGGACTAGCGCCAATGGGCTACGAGCAGTACTTC.

V gene TRBV10-3 combines with J gene TRBJ1-6; 7 bases are a match to TRBD1. V was clipped by 5 bases and J by 7 bases; unmatched bases: 5. The CDR3 is 14 residues long. CDR1 is ENHRY and CDR2 is SYGVKD in the germline V gene. Here the CDR3 reads CAISSDRENSPLHF. In DNA form, the CDR3 reads TGTGCCATCAGTAGCGACAGGGAAAATTCACCCCTCCACTTT.

The rearrangement links TRBV4-3 to TRBJ2-3; TRBD2 matches 13 bases. The CDR3 runs 17 residues. The V segment lost 4 bases and the J segment 2 bases; nucleotides outside the gene matches: 6. Germline CDR1 and CDR2: LGHNA and YSLEER. The CDR3 bases are TGCGCCAGCAGCCCTGGGGGACTAGCGGGAATCACAGATACGCAGTATTTT. As protein: CASSPGGLAGITDTQYF.

The chain couples TRBV9 to TRBJ1-1; 9 bases line up with TRBD1. Germline values: CDR1 SGDLS, CDR2 YYNGEE. This CDR3 has 14 amino acids. The trim removed 4 bases at V and 3 bases at J, leaving 4 bases unmatched. The CDR3 is CASSTTGGDTEAFF. DNA of the CDR3: TGTGCCAGCAGCACTACAGGGGGCGACACTGAAGCTTTCTTT. Full variable domain (outside the CDR3, taken from reference TRBV9 and TRBJ1-1): DSGVTQTPKHLITATGQRVTLRCSPRSGDLSVYWYQQSLDQGLQFLIQYYNGEERAKGNILERFSAQQFPDLHSELNLSSLELGDSALYFCASSTTGGDTEAFFGQGTRLTVV.

The chain joins TRBV7-9 to TRBJ2-2; D may be TRBD1 (7 bases). The V gene's germline CDR1 is SEHNR and CDR2 FQNEAQ (reference sequence). The CDR3 runs to 17 residues. Trimming removed 2 bases from V and 5 bases from J, with 18 bases in between. The DNA of the CDR3 is TGTGCCAGCAGCTTAATTGCGGGCAGGGGGAGGACCGGGGAGCTGTTTTTT. It yields the protein CASSLIAGRGRTGELFF.

The chain uses TRBV9 and TRBJ2-2, with a weak D call TRBD1 (5 bases). Trimming shortened V by 0 bases and J by 7 bases, and 7 bases separated the two germline ends. CDR1 and CDR2 (germline): SGDLS, YYNGEE. The CDR3 has 13 amino acids. This CDR3 reads CASSVGGIGELFF. The CDR3, as DNA: TGTGCCAGCAGCGTAGGGGGCATCGGGGAGCTGTTTTTT.

There are a few counts of this clone. The junction departs from the called germline gene at one end, perhaps through a read error. V usage is TRBV7-7 and J usage is TRBJ1-1, with D uncertain. The germline V gene has CDR1 SSHAT and CDR2 FNYEAQ (reference sequence). The CDR3 totals 13 residues. The CDR3 DNA reads TGTGCTAGCAGCTTAGATGCCAGTACTGAAGCTTTCTTT. This gives the protein CASSLDASTEAFF.

The chain links TRBV4-3 to TRBJ2-1; 10 bases fit TRBD2. This CDR3 has 16 residues. CDR1 and CDR2 (germline): LGHNA, YSLEER. The V gene end was trimmed by 3 bases and the J gene end by 9 bases; junction bases not matched to a gene: 11. CDR3 coding DNA: TGCGCCAGCAGCCAGCTCCTAGCGGGGGAGGGGGGTGAGCAGTTCTTC. Translation: CASSQLLAGEGGEQFF.

The J gene is TRBJ2-7, the V gene TRBV7-2; D ambiguous. CDR3 length: 12 residues. Germline V CDR1 and CDR2: SGHTA, FQGNSA. With 3 bases removed from V and 3 bases from J, the gap between germline ends came to 6 bases. CDR3 loop: CASSFPRYEQYF. The CDR3, as DNA: TGTGCCAGCAGCTTCCCGCGCTACGAGCAGTACTTC.

This clone has just a few counts. V usage is TRBV30 and J usage is TRBJ1-2, with a possible D match to TRBD1 (6 bases). Germline assignment: CDR1 GTSNPN and CDR2 SVGIG (reference sequence). This CDR3 contains 17 residues. Trimming shortened V by 3 bases and J by 2 bases, and 22 bases separated the two germline ends. CDR3 residues: CAWSASVLGTRNYGYTF. In DNA form, the CDR3 reads TGTGCCTGGAGCGCTTCGGTCCTCGGGACACGGAACTATGGCTACACCTTC.

J is TRBJ2-3 and V is TRBV27; D may be TRBD1 (6 bases). CDR3 length: 15 residues. With 6 bases removed from V and 1 base from J, the gap between germline ends came to 14 bases. CDR1 and CDR2 (germline): MNHEY, SMNVEV (reference sequence). The CDR3, as DNA: TGTGCCAGCAGCAGCGGTCCAGGGGGCACAGATACGCAGTATTTT. Translation gives CASSSGPGGTDTQYF.

The V gene is TRBV6-5, the J gene TRBJ2-2; 10 nucleotides agree with TRBD1. CDR3 length equals 15 residues. Germline CDR1 and CDR2: MNHEY and SVGAGI. V was pared by 6 bases and J by 4 bases, with 5 bases of the junction left unmatched. This CDR3 is CASRGTGVSTGELFF. The CDR3, as DNA: TGTGCCAGCAGGGGGACAGGGGTGAGCACCGGGGAGCTGTTTTTT.

V is TRBV19 and J is TRBJ1-5; 9 bases line up with TRBD1. The CDR3 contains 14 residues. Germline V gene sequence: CDR1 LNHDA, CDR2 SQIVND (reference sequence). After removal of 5 bases from V and 6 bases from J, the junction contained 5 bases not matched to a gene. This CDR3 reads CASSVGTGPQPQHF. The CDR3 coding sequence is TGTGCCAGTAGTGTAGGGACAGGGCCTCAGCCCCAGCATTTT.

This clone was counted a few times. This rearrangement joins TRBV11-2 to TRBJ1-2; D remains ambiguous. The V gene's germline CDR1 is SGHAT and CDR2 FQNNGV. This CDR3 spans 11 amino acids. Trimming took 4 bases from V and 8 from J, leaving 8 bases between them. This CDR3 reads CASSSSGGYTF. The CDR3 DNA is TGTGCCAGCAGCTCCTCAGGAGGCTACACCTTC.

This rearrangement joins TRBV2 to TRBJ2-2; no definite D call. Germline V CDR1 and CDR2: SNHLY, FYNNEI. Trimming removed 6 bases at V and 2 bases at J, with 4 bases between. The CDR3 consists of 12 residues. CDR3 region: CASSPNTGELFF. The CDR3 nucleotides are TGTGCCAGCAGCCCTAACACCGGGGAGCTGTTTTTT.

This chain uses TRBV12-5 with TRBJ1-2; no definite D call. This CDR3 is 11 amino acids long. Germline V gene lookup returns CDR1 LGHNT and CDR2 FRNRAP. V shed 11 bases and J shed 2 bases, with 9 bases lying between them. CDR3 coding DNA: TGTGCTCTTCCAGTGAACTATGGCTACACCTTC. Protein product: CALPVNYGYTF.

Points on this clone: Compared with germline, one end of the junction differs, possibly owing to a read error. The gene calls are TRBV27 and TRBJ1-2, with 9 bases identical to TRBD1. The germline gives CDR1 MNHEY, CDR2 SMNVEV (reference sequence). The CDR3 consists of 17 residues. DNA for the CDR3: TGTGCCAGCAGAAGTAATTTAGGGGACAGGGTTAACTATGGCTACCCCTTC. This translates into CASRSNLGDRVNYGYPF.

The chain's CDR3 is CASRDRATEKLFF. For the CDR3, the DNA is TGTGCCAGCCGGGACAGGGCGACTGAAAAACTGTTTTTT. The chain employs TRBV27 and TRBJ1-4; 9 bases match TRBD1. CDR3 size: 13 residues. Germline loops: CDR1 MNHEY, CDR2 SMNVEV (reference sequence). The J segment lost 7 bases and the V segment lost 8 bases, leaving 5 bases of the junction unmatched.

V and J are TRBV28 and TRBJ2-7, with D possibly TRBD1 on 5 matching bases. Between the trimmed V and J ends, which lost 2 bases and 2 bases, there was a span of 10 bases. The CDR3 is 14 amino acids. Germline CDR1 is MDHEN and CDR2 is SYDVKM. CDR3 amino acids: CASSLLSGTYEQYF. Written as DNA, the CDR3 is TGTGCCAGCAGTTTACTATCAGGGACCTACGAGCAGTACTTC.

The J gene is TRBJ2-2, the V gene TRBV27; possibly TRBD1 for D (6 bases). The CDR3 loop spans 16 amino acids. Trimming removed 6 bases at V and 3 bases at J, with 17 bases between. In germline, CDR1 is MNHEY, CDR2 SMNVEV (reference sequence). CDR3 sequence reads: CASRAVWGLDTGELFF. CDR3 DNA sequence: TGTGCCAGCAGAGCAGTTTGGGGGCTTGACACCGGGGAGCTGTTTTTT.

The chain links TRBV5-4 to TRBJ1-4, with 7 bases matching TRBD1. Trimming removed 1 base from V and 0 bases from J; junction bases left unmatched: 3. The CDR3 is 16 amino acids. Germline V gene lookup returns CDR1 SGHNT and CDR2 YYREEE (reference sequence). CDR3 protein: CASSLTGDATNEKLFF. The CDR3 nucleotides read TGTGCCAGCAGCTTGACAGGGGACGCAACTAATGAAAAACTGTTTTTT.